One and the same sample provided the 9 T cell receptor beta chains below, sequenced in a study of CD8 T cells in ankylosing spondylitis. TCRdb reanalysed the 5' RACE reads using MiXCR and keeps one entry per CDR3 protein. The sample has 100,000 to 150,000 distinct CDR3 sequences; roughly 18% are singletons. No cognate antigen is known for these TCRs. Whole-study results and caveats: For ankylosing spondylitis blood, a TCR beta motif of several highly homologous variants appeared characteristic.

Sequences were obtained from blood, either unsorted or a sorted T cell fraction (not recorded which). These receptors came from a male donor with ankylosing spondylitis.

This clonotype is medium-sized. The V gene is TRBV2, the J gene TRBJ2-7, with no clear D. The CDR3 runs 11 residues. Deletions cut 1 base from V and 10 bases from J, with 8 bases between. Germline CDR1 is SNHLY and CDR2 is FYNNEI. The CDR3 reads CASSEGPQQYF. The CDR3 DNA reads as TGTGCCAGCAGTGAAGGCCCCCAACAGTACTTC.

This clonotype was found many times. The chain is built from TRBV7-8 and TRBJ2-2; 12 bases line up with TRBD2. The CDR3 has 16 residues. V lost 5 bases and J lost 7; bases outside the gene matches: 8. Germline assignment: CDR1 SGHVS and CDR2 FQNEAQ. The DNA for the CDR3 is TGTGCCAGCAGCGTTCCTAGCGGGAGGGTAGGCGGGGAGCTGTTTTTT. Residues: CASSVPSGRVGGELFF.

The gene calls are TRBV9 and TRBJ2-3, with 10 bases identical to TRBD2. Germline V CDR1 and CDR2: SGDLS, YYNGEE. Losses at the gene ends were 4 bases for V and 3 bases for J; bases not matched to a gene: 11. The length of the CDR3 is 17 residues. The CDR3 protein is CASSTRGGTSVTDTQYF. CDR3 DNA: TGTGCCAGCAGCACACGCGGAGGGACTAGCGTGACAGATACGCAGTATTTT.

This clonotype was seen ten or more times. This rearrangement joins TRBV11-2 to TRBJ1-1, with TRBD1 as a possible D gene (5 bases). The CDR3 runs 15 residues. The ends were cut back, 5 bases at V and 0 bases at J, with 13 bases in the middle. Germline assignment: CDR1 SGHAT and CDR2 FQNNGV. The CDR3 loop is CASSNPQGLNTEAFF. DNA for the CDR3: TGTGCCAGCAGCAACCCTCAGGGATTGAACACTGAAGCTTTCTTT.

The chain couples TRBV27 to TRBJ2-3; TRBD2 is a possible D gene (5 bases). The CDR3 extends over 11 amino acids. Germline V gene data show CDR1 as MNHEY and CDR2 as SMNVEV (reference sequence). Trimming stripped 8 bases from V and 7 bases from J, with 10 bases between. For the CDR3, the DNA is TGTGCCAGCGGACTGACGCATACGCAGTATTTT. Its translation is CASGLTHTQYF.

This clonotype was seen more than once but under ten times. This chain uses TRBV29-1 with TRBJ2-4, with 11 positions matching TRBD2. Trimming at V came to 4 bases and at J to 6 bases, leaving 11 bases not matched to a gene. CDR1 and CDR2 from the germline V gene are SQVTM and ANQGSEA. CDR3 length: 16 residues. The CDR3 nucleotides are TGCAGCGTTGCTGTAGCGGGAGGGTCGACCAGAAACATTCAGTACTTC. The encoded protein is CSVAVAGGSTRNIQYF.

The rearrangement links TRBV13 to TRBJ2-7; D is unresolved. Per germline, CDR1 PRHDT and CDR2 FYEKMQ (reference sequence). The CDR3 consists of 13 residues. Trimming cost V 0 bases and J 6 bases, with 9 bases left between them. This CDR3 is CASSLGTLGEQYF. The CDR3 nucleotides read TGTGCCAGCAGCTTAGGGACATTGGGCGAGCAGTACTTC.

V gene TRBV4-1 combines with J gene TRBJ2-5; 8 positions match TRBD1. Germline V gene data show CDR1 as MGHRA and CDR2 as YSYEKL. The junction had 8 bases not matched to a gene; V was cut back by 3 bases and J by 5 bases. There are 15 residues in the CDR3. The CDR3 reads CASSQALDRGETQYF. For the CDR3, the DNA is TGCGCCAGCAGCCAGGCCCTTGACAGGGGTGAGACCCAGTACTTC.

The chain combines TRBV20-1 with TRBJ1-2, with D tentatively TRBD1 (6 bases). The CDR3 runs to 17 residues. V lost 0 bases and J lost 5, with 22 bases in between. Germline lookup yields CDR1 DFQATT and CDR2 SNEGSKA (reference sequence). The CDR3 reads CSARDQPGVSFLYGYTF. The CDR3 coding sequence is TGCAGTGCTAGAGATCAGCCAGGGGTTAGCTTCCTTTATGGCTACACCTTC.